The 15 T cell receptor beta chains presented below share a single source sample, sequenced in a study of T cell responses to AZD1222 COVID-19 vaccine. TCRdb's table, derived via immunoSEQ multiplex PCR, lists solely in-frame clones and lacks some. The sample contains about 95,000 clones, less than 90% of which appear only once. The sample was peripheral blood, taken on day 0 of AZD1222 vaccination. The origin of the receptors is an adult in good health.

The V and J genes are TRBV19 and TRBJ1-5, with D maybe TRBD1 (5 bases). Germline loops: CDR1 LNHDA, CDR2 SQIVND (reference sequence). The CDR3 covers 15 residues. The V and J ends lost 4 bases and 5 bases respectively, with 15 bases between them. This CDR3 is CASSTTGRDHQPQHF. The CDR3 DNA reads TGTGCCAGTAGTACCACTGGCAGGGATCATCAGCCCCAGCATTTT.

This clone was detected once. This chain joins TRBV9 and TRBJ2-1; D unclear. Germline values: CDR1 SGDLS, CDR2 YYNGEE. Deletions cut 0 bases from V and 5 bases from J, with 9 bases between. The length of the CDR3 is 14 residues. CDR3 amino acids: CASSVGTTHNEQFF. The CDR3 nucleotides are TGTGCCAGCAGCGTAGGGACCACCCACAATGAGCAGTTCTTC.

The chain carries TRBV11-2 and TRBJ2-7; the D is unclear. Germline CDR1 is SGHAT and CDR2 is FQNNGV. Between the trimmed V and J ends, which lost 1 base and 3 bases, there was a span of 7 bases. The CDR3 covers 13 residues. DNA for the CDR3: TGTGCCAGCAGCTTAGTCAGTATCTACGAGCAGTACTTC. It specifies CASSLVSIYEQYF.

Only a few counts were recorded for this clone. The CDR3 DNA follows: TGTGCCAGCAGCGTAAAACAGGGTGGGGGTAATTCACCCCTCCACTTT. Protein: CASSVKQGGGNSPLHF. The gene calls are TRBV9 and TRBJ1-6; TRBD1 might be the D (6 bases). Trimming cost V 1 base and J 6 bases, with 14 bases left between them. Germline CDR1 reads SGDLS; CDR2 reads YYNGEE. This CDR3 region has 16 residues. Complete variable domain (other parts from reference TRBV9 and TRBJ1-6): DSGVTQTPKHLITATGQRVTLRCSPRSGDLSVYWYQQSLDQGLQFLIQYYNGEERAKGNILERFSAQQFPDLHSELNLSSLELGDSALYFCASSVKQGGGNSPLHFGNGTRLTVT.

This clone was detected a few times. V is TRBV7-9 and J is TRBJ2-3, with 8 bases aligning to TRBD2. The CDR3 contains 15 residues. Trimming cost V 10 bases and J 4 bases; bases outside gene matches: 13. Germline assignment: CDR1 SEHNR and CDR2 FQNEAQ (reference sequence). This chain's CDR3 is CATTTPGGGADTQYF. CDR3 sequence (DNA): TGTGCCACTACCACCCCGGGGGGGGGCGCAGATACGCAGTATTTT.

The chain employs TRBV7-8 and TRBJ1-1; a possible D gene is TRBD1 (5 bases). The germline CDR1 and CDR2 sequences are SGHVS and FQNEAQ. This CDR3 has 11 amino acids. V dropped 5 bases and J dropped 7 bases, with 8 bases sitting between them. Here the CDR3 DNA reads TGTGCCAGCAGCAGGGACGTTGAAGCTTTCTTT. As protein: CASSRDVEAFF.

The chain recombines TRBV5-6 with TRBJ2-5; D is ambiguous. The CDR3 has 14 residues. V shed 0 bases and J shed 1 base, with 7 bases lying between them. Germline V CDR1 and CDR2: SGHDT, YYEEEE. The DNA for the CDR3 is TGTGCCAGCAGCTTGGCAGAATCCCAAGAGACCCAGTACTTC. This translates into CASSLAESQETQYF.

CDR3: CATSREGQGVSNQPQHF. CDR3 sequence (DNA): TGTGCCACCAGCAGAGAGGGACAGGGCGTGAGCAATCAGCCCCAGCATTTT. This chain links TRBV15 with TRBJ1-5; 9 bases map to TRBD1. With 0 bases clipped from V and 1 base from J, the junction kept 4 bases outside the gene matches. The CDR3 consists of 17 residues. Germline V lookup: CDR1 LNHNV, CDR2 YYDKDF (reference sequence).

V usage is TRBV18 and J usage is TRBJ2-7; 9 bases match TRBD1. This CDR3 has 17 amino acids. V was clipped by 5 bases and J by 4 bases; unmatched bases: 15. Germline lookup yields CDR1 KGHSH and CDR2 LQKENI. The CDR3 region has the DNA TGTGCCAGCTCAGCCGACCTCCCGGGACAGGGACCATACGAGCAGTACTTC. Translating it yields CASSADLPGQGPYEQYF.

This clone was observed a single time. The chain carries TRBV3-1 (or the pseudogene TRBV3-2) and TRBJ1-1; possible D gene TRBD1, 6 bases. With 1 base removed from V and 4 bases from J, the gap between germline ends came to 16 bases. Germline V gene sequence: CDR1 LGHDT, CDR2 YNNKEL (reference sequence). CDR3 size: 16 residues. The CDR3 DNA reads TGTGCCAGCAGCCAAGTGGCGGTACAGGGACGCACTGAAGCTTTCTTT. Its protein is CASSQVAVQGRTEAFF.

The rearrangement uses TRBV7-8 and TRBJ2-3, with 11 bases lining up with TRBD1. CDR3 length: 19 residues. The trim removed 4 bases at V and 0 bases at J, leaving 12 bases unmatched. Per the germline V gene, CDR1 is SGHVS and CDR2 is FQNEAQ. As DNA, the CDR3 is TGTGCCAGCAGCTCCTACCGGGACAGGGGGTTCACTAGCACAGATACGCAGTATTTT. Translated, it gives CASSSYRDRGFTSTDTQYF.

The chain couples TRBV21-1 to TRBJ1-5. TRBV21-1 is a known pseudogene. The CDR3 contains 11 residues. The DNA for the CDR3 is TGTGCCAGCAGCCTCGCTCTGCCCCAGCATTTT. Protein: CASSLALPQHF.

This chain connects TRBV6-5 to TRBJ2-5; the match to TRBD1 covers 8 bases. J gave up 5 bases and V 4 bases, and 6 bases lay outside the gene matches. Per germline, CDR1 MNHEY and CDR2 SVGAGI. This CDR3 spans 14 amino acids. CDR3 nucleotide sequence: TGTGCCAGCAGTTTACAGGGGGTGGAGGAGACCCAGTACTTC. Protein: CASSLQGVEETQYF.

This chain joins TRBV7-2 and TRBJ1-1; D is ambiguous. V was pared by 2 bases and J by 4 bases, with 8 bases between. The CDR3 extends over 13 amino acids. Germline assignment: CDR1 SGHTA and CDR2 FQGNSA. CDR3 in DNA: TGTGCCAGCAGCTTAATACGGCTCACTGAAGCTTTCTTT. Translation gives CASSLIRLTEAFF. Looking up the rest from reference TRBV7-2 and TRBJ1-1 gives the full variable domain: GAGVSQSPSNKVTEKGKDVELRCDPISGHTALYWYRQSLGQGLEFLIYFQGNSAPDKSGLPSDRFSAERTGGSVSTLTIQRTQQEDSAVYLCASSLIRLTEAFFGQGTRLTVV.

The chain employs TRBV4-3 and TRBJ1-2, with D unresolved. The CDR3 covers 11 residues. Germline V CDR1 and CDR2: LGHNA, YSLEER. Trimming stripped 1 base from V and 5 bases from J, with 2 bases between. Here the CDR3 reads CASSQGYGYTF. In DNA form, the CDR3 reads TGCGCCAGCAGCCAAGGGTATGGCTACACCTTC.